The 20 T cell receptor beta chains below all came from one sample that was sequenced in a study of blood T cell repertoires in COVID-19. Repertoires were generated with immunoSEQ multiplex PCR, while TCRdb's copy carries only in-frame clones and drops some. The data contain around 30,000 clones, more than 60% of them singletons. The material sequenced was peripheral blood. These TCRs come from a woman in her 70s with active or convalescent COVID-19.

The chain is built from TRBV19 and TRBJ1-5, with 8 bases identical to TRBD1. V trimming: 4 bases; J trimming: 0 bases; junction bases outside the gene matches: 14. Germline V gene data show CDR1 as LNHDA and CDR2 as SQIVND (reference sequence). The CDR3 extends over 19 amino acids. This chain's CDR3 is CASSKKTGVGGYSNQPQHF. The CDR3 nucleotides read TGTGCCAGTAGTAAAAAGACAGGGGTTGGGGGGTATAGCAATCAGCCCCAGCATTTT.

The genes are TRBV28 and TRBJ2-1, with D possibly being TRBD1 (6 bases). Germline V CDR1 and CDR2: MDHEN, SYDVKM. V dropped 5 bases and J dropped 0 bases, with 14 bases sitting between them. The CDR3 runs 16 residues. Here the CDR3 DNA reads TGTGCCAGCAGTAAAAACGACAGGTTCTCCTACAATGAGCAGTTCTTC. As protein: CASSKNDRFSYNEQFF.

The chain links TRBV30 to TRBJ2-1; possibly TRBD1 for D (5 bases). The CDR3 length is 15 residues. CDR1 GTSNPN and CDR2 SVGIG come from the germline V gene (reference sequence). V lost 0 bases, J lost 5 bases, and 14 bases lay in between. The CDR3 DNA sequence: TGTGCCTGGAGTGTAAGAGGACATCGTAACAATGAGCAGTTCTTC. Its protein product is CAWSVRGHRNNEQFF.

The V and J genes are TRBV6-5 and TRBJ2-5, with D perhaps TRBD1 (5 bases). The CDR3 is made up of 14 amino acids. Germline lookup yields CDR1 MNHEY and CDR2 SVGAGI. Trimming left V 8 bases short and J 3 bases short, with 16 bases between. The CDR3 DNA sequence: TGTGCCAGCTCCCTCGGGTCCAGGGAAGAGACCCAGTACTTC. Its translation: CASSLGSREETQYF.

This clone was picked up one time. The rearrangement uses TRBV7-9 and TRBJ1-6; no clear D gene. Germline CDR1 SEHNR, CDR2 FQNEAQ (reference sequence). Trimming took 2 bases from V and 10 from J, leaving 12 bases between them. The CDR3 is made up of 14 amino acids. The CDR3 loop is CASSLIREWSPLHF. CDR3 bases: TGTGCCAGCAGCTTAATCCGGGAATGGTCACCCCTCCACTTT.

This clone was picked up a small number of times. The chain has TRBV19 and TRBJ1-5; possible D gene TRBD1, 6 bases. Germline V lookup: CDR1 LNHDA, CDR2 SQIVND (reference sequence). This CDR3 has 16 residues. With 8 bases removed from V and 4 bases from J, the gap between germline ends came to 21 bases. Here the CDR3 reads CASLKDSGTKNQPQHF. The CDR3 region has the DNA TGTGCCAGTCTAAAAGATTCCGGGACAAAGAATCAGCCCCAGCATTTT.

This rearrangement joins TRBV9 to TRBJ1-2; 7 bases fit TRBD1. The CDR3 runs to 13 residues. V shed 0 bases, J shed 7 bases, and the junction held 3 bases outside the gene matches. CDR1 is SGDLS and CDR2 is YYNGEE in the germline V gene. The CDR3 sequence is CASSVGGGFGYTF. The CDR3 bases are TGTGCCAGCAGCGTAGGAGGGGGCTTTGGCTACACCTTC.

V gene TRBV28 combines with J gene TRBJ1-5; a possible D gene is TRBD1 (6 bases). Germline CDR1 reads MDHEN; CDR2 reads SYDVKM. The CDR3 runs 17 residues. Between the trimmed V and J ends, which lost 2 bases and 4 bases, there was a span of 18 bases. The CDR3, as DNA: TGTGCCAGCAGTTTACCACAGGGCTCTGCGCTAAATCAGCCCCAGCATTTT. This gives the protein CASSLPQGSALNQPQHF.

V usage is TRBV28 and J usage is TRBJ2-7; 8 bases align to TRBD1. The germline V gene encodes CDR1 MDHEN and CDR2 SYDVKM. The V segment lost 4 bases and the J segment 2 bases; nucleotides outside the gene matches: 4. The CDR3 sequence is 14 residues long. The CDR3 reads CASSSRGPAYEQYF. The CDR3 coding sequence is TGTGCCAGCAGTTCCAGGGGGCCCGCCTACGAGCAGTACTTC.

V usage is TRBV7-2 and J usage is TRBJ2-3; 9 nucleotides agree with TRBD2. After removal of 6 bases from V and 4 bases from J, the junction contained 8 bases not matched to a gene. CDR3 length: 15 amino acids. CDR1 and CDR2 (germline): SGHTA, FQGNSA. CDR3 nucleotides: TGTGCCAGCAGGCTTAGTAGCGGGAGAGCAGATACGCAGTATTTT. Its protein is CASRLSSGRADTQYF.

The V call is TRBV7-9, the J call TRBJ2-3, with D tentatively TRBD2 (5 bases). Germline CDR1 is SEHNR and CDR2 is FQNEAQ (reference sequence). This CDR3 comprises 14 residues. The germline V and J ends were trimmed by 5 bases and 6 bases, with 15 bases remaining between them. DNA of the CDR3: TGTGCCAGCAGCCCCCGCCGGGAAAGGGATACGCAGTATTTT. Translated: CASSPRRERDTQYF.

V is TRBV4-1 and J is TRBJ1-5; TRBD1 agrees at 11 bases. Trimming took 0 bases from V and 6 from J; bases not matched to a gene: 19. The CDR3 totals 21 residues. Germline V gene sequence: CDR1 MGHRA, CDR2 YSYEKL. The CDR3 sequence: CASSQDLFGVGGQGASQPQHF. For the CDR3, the DNA is TGCGCCAGCAGCCAAGATCTTTTCGGCGTCGGAGGACAGGGGGCTAGTCAGCCCCAGCATTTT.

V usage is TRBV3-1 (or the pseudogene TRBV3-2) and J usage is TRBJ2-1, with D possibly TRBD1 on 6 matching bases. Germline V lookup: CDR1 LGHDT, CDR2 YNNKEL (reference sequence). The ends were cut back, 1 base at V and 8 bases at J, with 15 bases in the middle. The CDR3 covers 15 residues. The CDR3 protein is CASSQGGPKGDEQFF. CDR3 in DNA: TGTGCCAGCAGCCAAGGGGGGCCAAAGGGCGATGAGCAGTTCTTC.

This sequence joins TRBV19 and TRBJ2-7; tentatively, D is TRBD1 (5 bases). The V gene lost 4 bases and the J gene lost 2 bases, with 15 bases spanning the gap. The length of the CDR3 is 15 residues. The germline V gene encodes CDR1 LNHDA and CDR2 SQIVND (reference sequence). DNA for the CDR3: TGTGCCAGTAGTACCGACAGCCTCAATACCTACGAGCAGTACTTC. This sequence encodes CASSTDSLNTYEQYF.

This clone was seen just once. The chain combines TRBV15 with TRBJ2-7, with TRBD1 matching 7 bases. J was trimmed by 2 bases and V by 3 bases; bases with no gene match: 10. CDR3 length: 16 amino acids. CDR1 is LNHNV and CDR2 is YYDKDF in the germline V gene (reference sequence). CDR3 nucleotides: TGTGCCACCAGCAGCAGACAGGGCGCAAAAGCCTACGAGCAGTACTTC. It codes for CATSSRQGAKAYEQYF. Full variable domain (missing parts from reference TRBV15 and TRBJ2-7): DAMVIQNPRYQVTQFGKPVTLSCSQTLNHNVMYWYQQKSSQAPKLLFHYYDKDFNNEADTPDNFQSRRPNTSFCFLDIRSPGLGDTAMYLCATSSRQGAKAYEQYFGPGTRLTVT.

The V gene is TRBV7-9, the J gene TRBJ2-3; 8 positions agree with TRBD2. The CDR3 contains 15 residues. J gave up 1 base and V 6 bases, and 6 bases lay outside the gene matches. Germline assignment: CDR1 SEHNR and CDR2 FQNEAQ (reference sequence). As DNA, the CDR3 is TGTGCCAGCAGTTTGATTAGCGGGGGCACAGATACGCAGTATTTT. Protein: CASSLISGGTDTQYF.

This clone was found once. This rearrangement joins TRBV5-8 to TRBJ1-2; TRBD1 might be the D (5 bases). Trimming left V 4 bases short and J 6 bases short, with 22 bases between. The CDR3 sequence is 16 residues long. CDR1 is SGHTS, CDR2 YDEGEE, per germline. The CDR3 spells CASSIFRTGGSDGYTF. Written as DNA, the CDR3 is TGTGCCAGCAGCATATTCAGGACGGGGGGGAGTGATGGCTACACCTTC. The whole variable domain, remainder taken from reference TRBV5-8 and TRBJ1-2, is EAGVTQSPTHLIKTRGQQATLRCSPISGHTSVYWYQQALGLGLQFLLWYDEGEERNRGNFPPRFSGRQFPNYSSELNVNALELEDSALYLCASSIFRTGGSDGYTFGSGTRLTVV.

The sample holds one count of this clone. V usage is TRBV18 and J usage is TRBJ2-7, with D hard to call. With 2 bases removed from V and 0 bases from J, the gap between germline ends came to 8 bases. CDR3 length: 14 amino acids. Germline V gives CDR1 KGHSH, CDR2 LQKENI. CDR3 region: CASSPVQDSYEQYF. The CDR3 region has the DNA TGTGCCAGCTCACCAGTCCAGGACTCCTACGAGCAGTACTTC.

The V and J genes are TRBV5-1 and TRBJ2-7; 7 nucleotides align to TRBD1. CDR3 length: 14 residues. CDR1 and CDR2 from the germline V gene are SGHRS and YFSETQ. V lost 5 bases to trimming and J lost 2 bases; unmatched junction nucleotides: 7. The CDR3 bases are TGCGCCAGCAGTACAGGGGAAATTCCCTACGAGCAGTACTTC. Residues: CASSTGEIPYEQYF. The full variable domain, completed using reference TRBV5-1 and TRBJ2-7, is KAGVTQTPRYLIKTRGQQVTLSCSPISGHRSVSWYQQTPGQGLQFLFEYFSETQRNKGNFPGRFSGRQFSNSRSEMNVSTLELGDSALYLCASSTGEIPYEQYFGPGTRLTVT.

As regards this clone: Other DNA sequences of this sample code for an identical CDR3. This chain uses TRBV7-8 with TRBJ2-7, with 7 bases fitting TRBD1. With V trimmed by 5 bases and J by 4 bases, 5 bases remained unmatched. This CDR3 has 13 residues. Per germline, CDR1 SGHVS and CDR2 FQNEAQ. The CDR3 DNA follows: TGTGCCAGCAGCCCGGGACAGATTTACGAGCAGTACTTC. It codes for CASSPGQIYEQYF.